This record looks at one T cell receptor beta chain sequence and its context. Germline V gene lookup returns CDR1 SGHNT and CDR2 YYREEE (reference sequence). After removal of 0 bases from V and 4 bases from J, the junction contained 4 bases not matched to a gene. The CDR3 has 16 amino acids. These data come from a study of T cell changes during pregnancy in multiple sclerosis. The method was immunoSEQ multiplex PCR; TCRdb's version includes in-frame clones alone and lacks a portion of them. This sample carries roughly 45,000 clones, over 90% of them seen once, and the ten largest clones take 5.9%. The sequence came from a female donor with multiple sclerosis, enrolled in a pregnancy study. The chain uses TRBV5-4 and TRBJ2-2, with TRBD2 matching over 9 bases. The sample in question was CD8+ T cells from peripheral blood mononuclear cells, obtained in the first trimester of pregnancy. CDR3 protein: CASSLAVAGVTGELFF. In DNA form, the CDR3 reads TGTGCCAGCAGCTTGGCGGTAGCGGGAGTCACCGGGGAGCTGTTTTTT.